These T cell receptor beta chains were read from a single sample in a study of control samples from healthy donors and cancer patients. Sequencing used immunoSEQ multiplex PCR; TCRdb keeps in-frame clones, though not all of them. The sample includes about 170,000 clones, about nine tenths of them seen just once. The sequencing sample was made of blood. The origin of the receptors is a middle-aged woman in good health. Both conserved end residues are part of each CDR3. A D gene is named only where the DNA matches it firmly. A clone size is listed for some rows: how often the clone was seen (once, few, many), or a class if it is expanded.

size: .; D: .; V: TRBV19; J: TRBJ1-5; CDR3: CASSRTVNQPQHF; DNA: TGTGCCAGCTCCCGGACGGTTAATCAGCCCCAGCATTTT
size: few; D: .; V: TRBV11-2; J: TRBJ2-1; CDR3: CASRTIREPFIFF; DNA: TGTGCCAGCAGGACAATCCGAGAGCCCTTTATTTTCTTC
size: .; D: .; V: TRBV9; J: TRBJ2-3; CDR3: CASSQWGGETDTQYF; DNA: TGTGCCAGCAGCCAGTGGGGGGGCGAGACAGATACGCAGTATTTT
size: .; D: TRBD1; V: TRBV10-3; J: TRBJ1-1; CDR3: CAIRTGNEGTEAFF; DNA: TGTGCCATCAGGACAGGGAATGAGGGCACTGAAGCTTTCTTT
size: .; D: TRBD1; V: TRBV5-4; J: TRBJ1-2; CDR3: CASSFTGDYGYTF; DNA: TGTGCCAGCAGCTTTACAGGGGACTATGGCTACACCTTC
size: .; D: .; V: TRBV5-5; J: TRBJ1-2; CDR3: CASTPPWQIGYGYTF; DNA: TGTGCCAGCACCCCACCCTGGCAGATAGGTTATGGCTACACCTTC
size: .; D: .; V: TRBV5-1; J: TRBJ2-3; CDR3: CASSSGWTKTSTDTQYF; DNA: TGCGCCAGCAGCTCAGGGTGGACCAAGACCAGCACAGATACGCAGTATTTT
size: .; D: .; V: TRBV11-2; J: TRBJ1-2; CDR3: CASAFLQTKNYGYTF; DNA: TGTGCCAGCGCCTTCCTCCAGACTAAAAACTATGGCTACACCTTC
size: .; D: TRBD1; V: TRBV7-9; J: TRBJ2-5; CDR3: CASSRGQGQETQYF; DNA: TGTGCCAGCAGCAGGGGACAGGGCCAAGAGACCCAGTACTTC
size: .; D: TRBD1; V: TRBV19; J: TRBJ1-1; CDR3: CASSPLQGSYRAFF; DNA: TGTGCCAGTAGTCCTCTACAGGGGAGCTATCGAGCTTTCTTT
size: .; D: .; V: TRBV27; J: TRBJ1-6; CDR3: CASRSGTRGGSPLHF; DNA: TGTGCCAGCAGGTCAGGGACACGTGGGGGTTCACCCCTCCACTTT
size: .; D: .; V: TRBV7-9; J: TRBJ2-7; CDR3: CASSLISGYSYYEQYF; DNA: TGTGCCAGCAGCTTAATTTCAGGCTATAGTTACTACGAGCAGTACTTC
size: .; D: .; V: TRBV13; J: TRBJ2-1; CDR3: CASSFAPGDYNEQFF; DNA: TGTGCCAGCAGCTTCGCTCCCGGAGACTACAATGAGCAGTTCTTC
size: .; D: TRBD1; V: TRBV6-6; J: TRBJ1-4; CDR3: CASSDGTGEGEKLFF; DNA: TGTGCCAGCAGCGACGGGACAGGGGAAGGTGAAAAACTGTTTTTT